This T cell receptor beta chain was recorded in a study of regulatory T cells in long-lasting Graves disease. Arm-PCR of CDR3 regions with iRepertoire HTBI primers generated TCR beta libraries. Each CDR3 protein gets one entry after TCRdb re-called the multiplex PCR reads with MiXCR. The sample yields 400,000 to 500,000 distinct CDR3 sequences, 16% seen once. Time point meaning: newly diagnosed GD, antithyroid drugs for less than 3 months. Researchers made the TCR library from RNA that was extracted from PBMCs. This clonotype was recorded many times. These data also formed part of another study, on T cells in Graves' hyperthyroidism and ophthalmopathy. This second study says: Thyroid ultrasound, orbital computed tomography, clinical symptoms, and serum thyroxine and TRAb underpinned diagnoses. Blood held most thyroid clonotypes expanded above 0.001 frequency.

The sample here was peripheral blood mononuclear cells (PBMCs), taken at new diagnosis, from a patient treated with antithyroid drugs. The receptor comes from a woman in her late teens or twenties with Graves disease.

The CDR3 nucleotides read TGTGCCAGCAGCCATCCCCCCCCAGGGGGTTTGGAGAATGAGCAGTTCTTC. It encodes CASSHPPPGGLENEQFF. V and J are TRBV6-2 or TRBV6-3 and TRBJ2-1; 7 bases match TRBD1. The CDR3 is 17 amino acids. V dropped 6 bases and J dropped 7; count of bases not matched to a gene: 18. Germline V gene sequence: CDR1 MNHEY, CDR2 SVGEGT.